This TCR beta chain is from a study of cytomegalovirus exposure and HLA in healthy donors. This clone was picked up one time. V shed 0 bases and J 3 bases; nucleotides not matched to a gene: 2. Germline V gene data show CDR1 as GTSNPN and CDR2 as SVGIG (reference sequence). This CDR3 is 14 amino acids long. Primers: 60 Vbeta forward and 13 Jbeta reverse. Sequencing used immunoSEQ multiplex PCR; TCRdb keeps in-frame clones, though not all of them. The table includes 250,000 to 350,000 clones, around 86% detected once. The sequence was obtained from a man aged 35-49 years in good health and CMV-seropositive. Sequences were obtained from PBMCs. The V and J genes are TRBV30 and TRBJ1-3; TRBD1 aligns across 7 bases. CDR3 sequence (DNA): TGTGCCTGGAGTGTACAGGGGTTTGGAAACACCATATATTTT. As protein: CAWSVQGFGNTIYF.